Following are 26 T cell receptor beta chains from one sample sequenced in a study of post-analysis software for immune sequencing data. Points from the study as a whole: Four to six TRBV segments were more frequent in patients than controls; TRBV5-6, TRBV5-1 and TRBV20-1 belonged to this group.

Their recognized antigens are unknown. cDNA libraries for TCR beta contained unique molecular identifiers. TCRdb analysed the PCR reads with MiXCR anew, one entry per CDR3 protein. The repertoire consists of 750,000 to 950,000 distinct CDR3 sequences, with about 53% occurring once and the leading ten covering roughly 4.4%. The sample was blood. All receptors derive from a girl aged 10-17 years with multiple sclerosis.

This clonotype was observed a handful of times. This chain links TRBV15 with TRBJ1-4; unclear D gene. This CDR3 comprises 13 residues. Germline lookup yields CDR1 LNHNV and CDR2 YYDKDF (reference sequence). V lost 0 bases and J 8 bases, leaving 7 bases between the germline ends. The CDR3 is CATSRDGREKLFF. In nucleotides, the CDR3 is TGTGCCACCAGCAGAGATGGTCGGGAAAAACTGTTTTTT. The entire variable domain, with the rest obtained from reference TRBV15 and TRBJ1-4, is as follows: DAMVIQNPRYQVTQFGKPVTLSCSQTLNHNVMYWYQQKSSQAPKLLFHYYDKDFNNEADTPDNFQSRRPNTSFCFLDIRSPGLGDTAMYLCATSRDGREKLFFGSGTQLSVL.

CDR3 in DNA: TGCAGTGTACTAATCGGGCTACAGACCAACTACGAGCAGTACTTC. As protein: CSVLIGLQTNYEQYF. The chain links TRBV29-1 to TRBJ2-7; D not certain. The CDR3 has 15 amino acids. The germline CDR1 and CDR2 sequences are SQVTM and ANQGSEA.

The V call is TRBV28, the J call TRBJ2-7; 15 nucleotides line up with TRBD2. This CDR3 has 16 residues. Per the germline V gene, CDR1 is MDHEN and CDR2 is SYDVKM. The V segment lost 5 bases and the J segment 7 bases; nucleotides outside the gene matches: 9. The CDR3 sequence: CASSRRGTSGGPEQYF. DNA of the CDR3: TGTGCCAGCAGTCGCAGAGGGACTAGCGGGGGGCCTGAGCAGTACTTC.

The V call is TRBV20-1, the J call TRBJ1-1, with TRBD1 matching over 7 bases. Per the germline V gene, CDR1 is DFQATT and CDR2 is SNEGSKA (reference sequence). The CDR3 has 15 residues. The J segment lost 6 bases and the V segment lost 0 bases, leaving 10 bases of the junction unmatched. CDR3 loop: CSARDAAGGFAEAFF. In DNA form, the CDR3 reads TGCAGTGCTAGAGATGCGGCAGGGGGGTTCGCTGAAGCTTTCTTT.

The chain carries TRBV6-2 or TRBV6-3 and TRBJ2-7, with TRBD1 identical over 7 bases. The CDR3 sequence is 16 residues long. Germline V gene sequence: CDR1 MNHEY, CDR2 SVGEGT. Unmatched junction bases numbered 7, after V lost 2 bases and J lost 0 bases. DNA for the CDR3: TGTGCCAGCAGTTACCCCAACAGGGGCGTCTCCTACGAGCAGTACTTC. It codes for CASSYPNRGVSYEQYF.

The chain couples TRBV7-6 to TRBJ2-7, with D unresolved. Germline CDR1 and CDR2: SGHVS and FNYEAQ. V gave up 4 bases and J gave up 0 bases, with 13 bases separating them. The CDR3 totals 15 residues. DNA of the CDR3: TGTGCCAGCAGCTCTAGGACCGAAGGCTCCTACGAGCAGTACTTC. Translated, it gives CASSSRTEGSYEQYF. Full variable domain (rest looked up from reference TRBV7-6 and TRBJ2-7): GAGVSQSPRYKVTKRGQDVALRCDPISGHVSLYWYRQALGQGPEFLTYFNYEAQQDKSGLPNDRFSAERPEGSISTLTIQRTEQRDSAMYRCASSSRTEGSYEQYFGPGTRLTVT.

This rearrangement joins TRBV7-2 to TRBJ2-5, with 7 bases aligning to TRBD2. The end of the DNA is better explained by TRBJ2-7, so the J call may be wrong. CDR1 SGHTA and CDR2 FQGNSA come from the germline V gene. The CDR3 spans 15 residues. The CDR3 nucleotides are TGTGCCAGCAGCTTAGCCCCTAGCGGAACCTACGAGCAGTACTTC. Protein product: CASSLAPSGTYEQYF.

This clonotype was observed a single time. The chain has TRBV3-1 and TRBJ2-3; 7 bases align to TRBD2. There are 16 residues in the CDR3. The junction had 7 bases not matched to a gene; V was cut back by 1 base and J by 3 bases. Germline loops: CDR1 LGHDT, CDR2 YNNKEL (reference sequence). Written as DNA, the CDR3 is TGTGCCAGCAGCCAAGTCCTCGGGGGAGGGACAGATACGCAGTATTTT. Translation gives CASSQVLGGGTDTQYF.

This clonotype occurred once. The chain combines TRBV20-1 with TRBJ2-3, with 10 positions matching TRBD2. The ends lost 3 bases at V and 3 bases at J; junction bases unmatched: 9. From germline, CDR1 is DFQATT and CDR2 SNEGSKA (reference sequence). The CDR3 is 16 amino acids. The CDR3, as DNA: TGCAGTGCTAGTCCGTCTAGCGGGAGTTGGACAGATACGCAGTATTTT. Protein sequence: CSASPSSGSWTDTQYF.

The CDR3 DNA sequence: TGCAGTGCTGGGGGGACGGGCAATCAGCCCCAGCATTTT. It encodes CSAGGTGNQPQHF. This chain links TRBV20-1 with TRBJ1-5, with D possibly matching TRBD1 (5 bases). Looked up from germline, CDR1 is DFQATT and CDR2 is SNEGSKA (reference sequence). The V and J ends lost 5 bases and 2 bases respectively, with 10 bases between them. CDR3 length: 13 amino acids.

Comment on this clonotype: A junction boundary mismatches the germline segment, possibly from a read error. The V gene is TRBV12-3 or TRBV12-4, the J gene TRBJ1-5, with D unclear. The CDR3 covers 15 residues. In DNA, the CDR3 is TGTGCCAGCAAACCAAATGAGGGCTACAATCGGCCCCAGCATTTT. Protein sequence: CASKPNEGYNRPQHF.

The sample holds a few counts of this clonotype. The rearrangement links TRBV6-5 to TRBJ2-3, with D possibly being TRBD1 or TRBD2 (5 bases each). There are 18 residues in the CDR3. Germline assignment: CDR1 MNHEY and CDR2 SVGAGI. V lost 0 bases to trimming and J lost 1 base, with 17 bases between them. CDR3 sequence: CASSYSRRGARGTDTQYF. The CDR3 DNA reads as TGTGCCAGCAGTTACTCTCGAAGAGGGGCGCGAGGCACAGATACGCAGTATTTT.

This chain uses TRBV6-6 with TRBJ2-1; 7 bases agree with TRBD1. The germline CDR1 and CDR2 sequences are MNHNY and SVGAGI (reference sequence). The V segment lost 6 bases and the J segment 2 bases; nucleotides outside the gene matches: 4. The CDR3 is made up of 14 amino acids. The CDR3 DNA follows: TGTGCCAGCAGAGACAGGGAGCCCTACAATGAGCAGTTCTTC. Its protein is CASRDREPYNEQFF.

In this sample, this clonotype turned up a few times. The V and J genes are TRBV5-1 and TRBJ2-1; the D is unclear. With 0 bases removed from V and 2 bases from J, the gap between germline ends came to 3 bases. The CDR3 covers 13 residues. Germline values: CDR1 SGHRS, CDR2 YFSETQ. The CDR3 loop is CASSLDPYNEQFF. CDR3 coding DNA: TGCGCCAGCAGCTTGGACCCCTACAATGAGCAGTTCTTC.

V usage is TRBV6-5 and J usage is TRBJ1-4; 7 nucleotides agree with TRBD1. The germline V gene has CDR1 MNHEY and CDR2 SVGAGI. The junction had 6 bases not matched to a gene; V was cut back by 5 bases and J by 6 bases. The CDR3 has 14 amino acids. Here the CDR3 DNA reads TGTGCCAGCAGTCGACAGGGAGGTTATGAAAAACTGTTTTTT. Its protein product is CASSRQGGYEKLFF.

This chain joins TRBV5-1 and TRBJ2-7; D ambiguous. This CDR3 is 15 amino acids long. In germline, CDR1 is SGHRS, CDR2 YFSETQ. V lost 4 bases to trimming and J lost 1 base, with 15 bases between them. In DNA form, the CDR3 reads TGCGCCAGCAGCCCCTCCACAGCCTTTTCCTACGAGCAGTACTTC. It yields the protein CASSPSTAFSYEQYF.

The gene calls are TRBV29-1 and TRBJ2-7; tentative D call: TRBD2 (5 bases). From germline, CDR1 is SQVTM and CDR2 ANQGSEA. V dropped 3 bases and J dropped 3 bases, with 21 bases sitting between them. The CDR3 runs to 16 residues. The chain's CDR3 is CSVEVSATRGIYEQYF. CDR3 DNA sequence: TGCAGCGTTGAGGTTAGCGCAACGAGAGGAATCTACGAGCAGTACTTC.

This sequence joins TRBV29-1 and TRBJ2-7, with 15 bases lining up with TRBD2. The trim removed 7 bases at V and 6 bases at J, leaving 7 bases unmatched. Germline V gene data show CDR1 as SQVTM and CDR2 as ANQGSEA. The CDR3 is made up of 14 amino acids. The CDR3 region has the DNA TGCAGCGCCAAGGGACTAGCGGGGGGAAGCGAGCAGTACTTC. Translated, it gives CSAKGLAGGSEQYF.

The rearrangement uses TRBV29-1 and TRBJ2-5, with 8 bases that match TRBD2. Judging by the DNA end, TRBJ2-7 fits better; the J call may be wrong. From germline, CDR1 is SQVTM and CDR2 ANQGSEA. The CDR3 covers 15 residues. The CDR3 protein is CSVEADRAGGYEQYF. The CDR3 nucleotides are TGCAGCGTTGAAGCTGATAGGGCGGGGGGTTACGAGCAGTACTTC.

V and J are TRBV27 and TRBJ2-4; D may be TRBD1 (5 bases). The J call is in doubt because the DNA end fits TRBJ2-7 better. CDR1 is MNHEY, CDR2 SMNVEV, per germline (reference sequence). The CDR3 totals 14 residues. The CDR3 is CASSLNRLPYEQYF. DNA for the CDR3: TGTGCCAGCAGTTTAAACAGGTTACCCTACGAGCAGTACTTC.

The chain has TRBV5-1 and TRBJ2-7, with 13 bases that match TRBD2. This CDR3 spans 17 amino acids. V gave up 4 bases and J gave up 5 bases; unmatched junction bases: 12. The germline V gene has CDR1 SGHRS and CDR2 YFSETQ. The CDR3, as DNA: TGCGCCAGCAGCCTCGGACTAGCGGGGGCGATCTTCCACGAGCAGTACTTC. It translates to CASSLGLAGAIFHEQYF.

This clonotype appeared a single time. The chain combines TRBV7-8 with TRBJ1-2, with TRBD1 as a possible D gene (5 bases). V was pared by 3 bases and J by 5 bases, with 10 bases between. This CDR3 region has 13 residues. Germline loops: CDR1 SGHVS, CDR2 FQNEAQ. For the CDR3, the DNA is TGTGCCAGCAGCTTGGGGCTTGGGTATGGCTACACCTTC. Its protein product is CASSLGLGYGYTF.

This chain uses TRBV5-1 with TRBJ2-3, with D perhaps TRBD2 (5 bases). Germline V gene lookup returns CDR1 SGHRS and CDR2 YFSETQ. V lost 4 bases and J 1 base, leaving 13 bases between the germline ends. This CDR3 is 15 amino acids long. CDR3 nucleotides: TGCGCCAGCAGCAGAGCGGCAGGAGGCACAGATACGCAGTATTTT. Translated: CASSRAAGGTDTQYF.

This clonotype was found a few times. Written as DNA, the CDR3 is TGCAGCGGGGGGACAGGGCGAAAGACCCAGTACTTC. Translating gives CSGGTGRKTQYF. J is TRBJ2-5 and V is TRBV29-1; TRBD1 aligns across 9 bases. Trimming at V came to 7 bases and at J to 6 bases, leaving 6 bases not matched to a gene. This CDR3 has 12 residues. Per germline, CDR1 SQVTM and CDR2 ANQGSEA.

V usage is TRBV29-1 and J usage is TRBJ2-7, with D perhaps matching TRBD1 (6 bases). This CDR3 has 12 amino acids. Germline V gene data show CDR1 as SQVTM and CDR2 as ANQGSEA. V dropped 7 bases and J dropped 2 bases, with 12 bases sitting between them. As DNA, the CDR3 is TGCAGCGCGGGACATAAGACCTACGAGCAGTACTTC. Translated: CSAGHKTYEQYF.

Of note for this clonotype: One end of the junction fails to match germline, which may point to a read error. The chain joins TRBV7-3 to TRBJ2-1; 12 nucleotides align to TRBD1. The germline V gene encodes CDR1 SGHTA and CDR2 FQGTGA. The CDR3 contains 15 residues. The CDR3 DNA is TGTGCCGGCAGCCCGGGGACAGGGGGCCGTGATGAGCAGTTCTTC. The encoded protein is CAGSPGTGGRDEQFF.